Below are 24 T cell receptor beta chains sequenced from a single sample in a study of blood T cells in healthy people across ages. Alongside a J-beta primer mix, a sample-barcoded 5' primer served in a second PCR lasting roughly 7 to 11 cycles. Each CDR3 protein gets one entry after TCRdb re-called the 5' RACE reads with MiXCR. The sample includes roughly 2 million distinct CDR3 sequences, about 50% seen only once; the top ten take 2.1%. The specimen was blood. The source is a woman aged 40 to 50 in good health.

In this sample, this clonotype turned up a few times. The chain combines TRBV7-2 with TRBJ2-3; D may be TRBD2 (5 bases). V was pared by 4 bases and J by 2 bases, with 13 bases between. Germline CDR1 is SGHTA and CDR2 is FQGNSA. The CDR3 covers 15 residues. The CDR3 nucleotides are TGTGCCAGCAGCTCCACGGGATCCTACACAGATACGCAGTATTTT. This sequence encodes CASSSTGSYTDTQYF.

CDR3 bases: TGCGCCAGCAGCCAGATACAGGCCGGGGAGCTGTTTTTT. Translating it yields CASSQIQAGELFF. The chain links TRBV5-1 to TRBJ2-2; a possible D gene is TRBD1 (5 bases). V was trimmed by 4 bases and J by 6 bases, leaving 10 bases between them. Germline V gene sequence: CDR1 SGHRS, CDR2 YFSETQ. The CDR3 covers 13 residues.

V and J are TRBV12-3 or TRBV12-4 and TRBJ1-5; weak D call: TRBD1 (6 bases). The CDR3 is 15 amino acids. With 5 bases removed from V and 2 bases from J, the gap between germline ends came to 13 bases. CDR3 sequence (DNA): TGTGCCAGCAGTGGACAGCCCGTTGGCAATCAGCCCCAGCATTTT. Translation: CASSGQPVGNQPQHF.

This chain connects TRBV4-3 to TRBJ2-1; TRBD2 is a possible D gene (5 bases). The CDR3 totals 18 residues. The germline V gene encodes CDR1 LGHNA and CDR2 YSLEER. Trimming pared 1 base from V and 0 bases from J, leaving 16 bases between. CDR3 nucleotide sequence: TGCGCCAGCAGCCAAGTCCGGGCCGGGATTAGCTCCTACAATGAGCAGTTCTTC. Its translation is CASSQVRAGISSYNEQFF.

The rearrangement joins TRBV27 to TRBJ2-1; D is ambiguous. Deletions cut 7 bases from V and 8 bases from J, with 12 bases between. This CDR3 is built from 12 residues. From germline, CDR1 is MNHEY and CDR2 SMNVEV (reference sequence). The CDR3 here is CASTSLGYEQFF. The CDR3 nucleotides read TGTGCCAGCACCTCTCTTGGGTATGAGCAGTTCTTC.

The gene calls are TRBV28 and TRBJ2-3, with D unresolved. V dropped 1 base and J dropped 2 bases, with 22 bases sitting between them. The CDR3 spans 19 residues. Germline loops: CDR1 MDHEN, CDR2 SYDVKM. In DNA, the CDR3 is TGTGCCAGCAGTTTATTGAGAGGTGGGGAAATCTCCGACACAGATACGCAGTATTTT. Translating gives CASSLLRGGEISDTDTQYF.

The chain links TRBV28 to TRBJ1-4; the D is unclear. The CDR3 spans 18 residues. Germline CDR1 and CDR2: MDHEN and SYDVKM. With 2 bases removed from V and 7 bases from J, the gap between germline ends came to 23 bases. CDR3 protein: CASSLEKGRPTTGEKLFF. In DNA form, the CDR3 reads TGTGCCAGCAGTTTAGAGAAAGGCCGACCTACGACGGGTGAAAAACTGTTTTTT.

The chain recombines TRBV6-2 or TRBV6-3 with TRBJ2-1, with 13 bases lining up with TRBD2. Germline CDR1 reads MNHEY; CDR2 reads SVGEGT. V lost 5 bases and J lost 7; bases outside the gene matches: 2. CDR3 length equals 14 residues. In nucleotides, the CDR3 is TGTGCCAGCAGTACTAGCGGGGGGGTTAATGAGCAGTTCTTC. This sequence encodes CASSTSGGVNEQFF.

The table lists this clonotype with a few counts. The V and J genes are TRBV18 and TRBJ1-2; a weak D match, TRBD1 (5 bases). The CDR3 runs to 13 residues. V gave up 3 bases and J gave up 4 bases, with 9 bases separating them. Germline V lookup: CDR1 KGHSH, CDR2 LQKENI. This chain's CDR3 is CASSPGPLYGYTF. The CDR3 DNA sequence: TGTGCCAGCTCACCGGGACCACTCTATGGCTACACCTTC.

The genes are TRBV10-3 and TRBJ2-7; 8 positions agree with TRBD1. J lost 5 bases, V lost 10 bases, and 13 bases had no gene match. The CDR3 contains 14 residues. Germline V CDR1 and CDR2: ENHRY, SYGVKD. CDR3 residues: CASGNGQGVHEQYF. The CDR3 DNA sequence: TGTGCCAGCGGAAACGGACAGGGAGTCCACGAGCAGTACTTC.

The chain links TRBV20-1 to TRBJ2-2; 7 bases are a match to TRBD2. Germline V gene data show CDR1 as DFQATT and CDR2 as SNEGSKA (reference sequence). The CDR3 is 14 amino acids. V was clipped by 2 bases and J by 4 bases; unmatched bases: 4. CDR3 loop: CSARTGRITGELFF. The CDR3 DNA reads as TGCAGTGCTAGAACCGGGAGGATCACCGGGGAGCTGTTTTTT.

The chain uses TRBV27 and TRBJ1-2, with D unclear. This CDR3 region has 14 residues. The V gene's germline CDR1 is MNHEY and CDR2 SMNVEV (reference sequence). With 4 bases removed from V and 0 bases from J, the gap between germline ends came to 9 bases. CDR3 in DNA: TGTGCCAGCAGTTCCTCCTATTCTAACTATGGCTACACCTTC. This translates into CASSSSYSNYGYTF.

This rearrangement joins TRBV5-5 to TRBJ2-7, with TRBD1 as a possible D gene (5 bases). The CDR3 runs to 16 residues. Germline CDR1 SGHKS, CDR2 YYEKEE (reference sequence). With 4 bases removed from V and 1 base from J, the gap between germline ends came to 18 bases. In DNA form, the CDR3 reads TGTGCCAGCAGCCACCCCCAGGGTGGGTTATCCTACGAGCAGTACTTC. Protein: CASSHPQGGLSYEQYF.

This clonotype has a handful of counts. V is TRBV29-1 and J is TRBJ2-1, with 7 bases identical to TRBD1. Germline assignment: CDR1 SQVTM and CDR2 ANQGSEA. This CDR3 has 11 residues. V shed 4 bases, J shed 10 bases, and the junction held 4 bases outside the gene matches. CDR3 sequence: CSVGDREEQFF. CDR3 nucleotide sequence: TGCAGCGTTGGAGACAGGGAGGAGCAGTTCTTC.

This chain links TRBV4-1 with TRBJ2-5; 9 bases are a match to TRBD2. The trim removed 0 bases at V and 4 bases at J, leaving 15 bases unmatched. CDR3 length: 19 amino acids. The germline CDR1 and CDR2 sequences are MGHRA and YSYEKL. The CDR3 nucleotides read TGCGCCAGCAGCCAAGAATTTGCGGGGGGGAAAGATTTTCGAGAGACCCAGTACTTC. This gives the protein CASSQEFAGGKDFRETQYF.

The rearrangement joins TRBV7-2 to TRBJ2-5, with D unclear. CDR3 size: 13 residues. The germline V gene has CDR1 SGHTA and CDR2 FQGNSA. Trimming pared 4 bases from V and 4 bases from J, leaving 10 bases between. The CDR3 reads CASSSERRETQYF. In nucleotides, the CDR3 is TGTGCCAGCAGCTCGGAACGCCGAGAGACCCAGTACTTC.

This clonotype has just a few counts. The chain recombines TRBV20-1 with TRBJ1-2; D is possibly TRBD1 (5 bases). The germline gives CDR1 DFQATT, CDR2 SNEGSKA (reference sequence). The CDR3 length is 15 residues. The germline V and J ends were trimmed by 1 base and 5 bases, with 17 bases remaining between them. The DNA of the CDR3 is TGCAGTGCTAGAGCGGGTCTTGGGGCGGGTTATGGCTACACCTTC. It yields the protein CSARAGLGAGYGYTF.

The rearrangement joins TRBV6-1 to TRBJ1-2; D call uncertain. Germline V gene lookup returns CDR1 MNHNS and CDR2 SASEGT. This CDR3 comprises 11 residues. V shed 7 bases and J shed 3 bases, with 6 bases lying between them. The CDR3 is CASTRDYGYTF. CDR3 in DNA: TGTGCCAGCACTCGAGACTATGGCTACACCTTC.

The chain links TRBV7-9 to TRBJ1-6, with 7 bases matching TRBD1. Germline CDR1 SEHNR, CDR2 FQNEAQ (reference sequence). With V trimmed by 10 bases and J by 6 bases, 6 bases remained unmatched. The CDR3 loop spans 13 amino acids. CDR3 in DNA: TGTGCCACGCAACAGGGGTCTAATTCACCCCTCCACTTT. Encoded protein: CATQQGSNSPLHF.

Here the CDR3 reads CASSTHGGGEQYF. The CDR3 DNA reads as TGTGCCAGCAGTACGCACGGGGGGGGAGAGCAGTACTTC. The rearrangement links TRBV12-3 or TRBV12-4 to TRBJ2-7; 8 nucleotides line up with TRBD2. Trimming cost V 5 bases and J 7 bases; bases outside gene matches: 7. The CDR3 runs 13 residues.

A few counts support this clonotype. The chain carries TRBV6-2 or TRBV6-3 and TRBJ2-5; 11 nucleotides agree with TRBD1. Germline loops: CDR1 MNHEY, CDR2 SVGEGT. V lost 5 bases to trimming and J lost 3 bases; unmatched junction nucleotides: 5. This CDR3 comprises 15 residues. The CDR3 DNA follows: TGTGCCAGCAGTCTGTGGACAGGGGGCAAAGAGACCCAGTACTTC. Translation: CASSLWTGGKETQYF.

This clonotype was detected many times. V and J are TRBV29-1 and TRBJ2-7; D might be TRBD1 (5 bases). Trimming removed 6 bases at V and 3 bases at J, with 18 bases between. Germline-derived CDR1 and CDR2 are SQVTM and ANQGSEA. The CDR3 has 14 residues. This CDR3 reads CSVGGTGSDYEQYF. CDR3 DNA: TGCAGCGTCGGTGGTACAGGATCAGACTACGAGCAGTACTTC.

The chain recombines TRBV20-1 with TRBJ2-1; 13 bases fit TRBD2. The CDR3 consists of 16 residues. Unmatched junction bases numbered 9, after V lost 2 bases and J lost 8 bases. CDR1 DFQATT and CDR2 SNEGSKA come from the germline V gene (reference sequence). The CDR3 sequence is CSARPLAGGVVDEQFF. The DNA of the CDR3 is TGCAGTGCTAGACCACTAGCGGGGGGGGTAGTGGATGAGCAGTTCTTC.

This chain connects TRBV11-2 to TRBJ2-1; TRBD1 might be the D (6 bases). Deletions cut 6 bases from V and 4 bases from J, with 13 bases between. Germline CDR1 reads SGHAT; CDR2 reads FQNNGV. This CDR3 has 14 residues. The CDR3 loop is CASSTGFAYNEQFF. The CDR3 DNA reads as TGTGCCAGCAGTACAGGGTTCGCGTACAATGAGCAGTTCTTC.